One and the same sample provided the 27 T cell receptor beta chains below, sequenced in a study of T cells in localized non-small cell lung cancer. Produced via immunoSEQ multiplex PCR; TCRdb's table is partial and in-frame only. The sample contains some 29,000 clones, 87% of which appear only once. The specimen comprised peripheral blood, sampled before any cancer treatment. These receptors originate from a male donor aged 60 or over with stage I lung adenocarcinoma.

The chain combines TRBV6-6 with TRBJ1-1; no definite D call. The CDR3 length is 14 residues. CDR1 is MNHNY and CDR2 is SVGAGI in the germline V gene (reference sequence). V lost 0 bases and J lost 6, with 11 bases in between. The CDR3 sequence: CASSYSVGAAEAFF. The DNA of the CDR3 is TGTGCCAGCAGTTACTCGGTAGGCGCCGCTGAAGCTTTCTTT.

The chain has TRBV6-1 and TRBJ2-7; TRBD2 matches 15 bases. Germline CDR1 is MNHNS and CDR2 is SASEGT. The CDR3 spans 17 residues. Trimming cost V 4 bases and J 2 bases; bases outside gene matches: 6. CDR3 DNA sequence: TGTGCCAGCAGTGGGGGACTAGCGGGGGGATCGGCCTACGAGCAGTACTTC. It yields the protein CASSGGLAGGSAYEQYF.

J is TRBJ1-5 and V is TRBV30; TRBD1 matches 9 bases. V shed 3 bases and J 7 bases; nucleotides not matched to a gene: 4. The germline V gene encodes CDR1 GTSNPN and CDR2 SVGIG (reference sequence). The CDR3 loop spans 13 amino acids. CDR3 loop: CAWRGQGFQPQHF. Here the CDR3 DNA reads TGTGCCTGGAGGGGACAGGGTTTCCAGCCCCAGCATTTT.

The CDR3, as DNA: TGTGCCAGTAGTATTGCAGGGGGCGCTGAGACCCAGTACTTC. Protein sequence: CASSIAGGAETQYF. V gene TRBV19 combines with J gene TRBJ2-5; 8 bases agree with TRBD1. The CDR3 extends over 14 amino acids. After removal of 3 bases from V and 5 bases from J, the junction contained 5 bases not matched to a gene. The germline CDR1 and CDR2 sequences are LNHDA and SQIVND (reference sequence).

The J gene is TRBJ2-7, the V gene TRBV27; a possible D gene is TRBD1 (5 bases). V shed 6 bases and J shed 1 base, with 13 bases lying between them. CDR1 is MNHEY and CDR2 is SMNVEV in the germline V gene (reference sequence). The CDR3 sequence is 14 residues long. The CDR3 nucleotides are TGTGCCAGCAGCCCAGGGTTCCCTTCCTACGAGCAGTACTTC. Its protein is CASSPGFPSYEQYF.

The chain has TRBV11-2 and TRBJ2-7; perhaps D is TRBD1 or TRBD2 (5 bases each). The CDR3 is made up of 15 amino acids. V gave up 6 bases and J gave up 1 base, with 16 bases separating them. Germline lookup yields CDR1 SGHAT and CDR2 FQNNGV. The CDR3 bases are TGTGCCAGCAGTCGTCGGGGCAGGGCATCCTACGAGCAGTACTTC. Its translation is CASSRRGRASYEQYF.

The chain recombines TRBV9 with TRBJ1-1; D perhaps matches TRBD1 (5 bases). CDR1 is SGDLS, CDR2 YYNGEE, per germline. The CDR3 runs 14 residues. V lost 0 bases to trimming and J lost 5 bases, with 11 bases between them. This chain's CDR3 is CASSVGGARTEAFF. CDR3 nucleotide sequence: TGTGCCAGCAGCGTAGGGGGCGCGAGGACTGAAGCTTTCTTT.

The chain is built from TRBV10-3 and TRBJ1-1; D is unclear. Deletions cut 0 bases from V and 1 base from J, with 15 bases between. CDR3 length equals 17 residues. CDR1 is ENHRY and CDR2 is SYGVKD in the germline V gene. CDR3 residues: CAISESPTGRANTEAFF. The CDR3 DNA reads as TGTGCCATCAGTGAGTCGCCGACGGGCAGAGCGAACACTGAAGCTTTCTTT.

This clone was found a few times. This sequence joins TRBV6-6 and TRBJ2-2; maybe TRBD2 (5 bases). The germline CDR1 and CDR2 sequences are MNHNY and SVGAGI (reference sequence). The CDR3 length is 13 residues. V lost 7 bases and J lost 7, with 13 bases in between. The CDR3 region is CASMREISGELFF. The CDR3 coding sequence is TGTGCCAGCATGAGGGAAATTAGCGGGGAGCTGTTTTTT.

The chain links TRBV5-8 to TRBJ2-1; 13 nucleotides line up with TRBD2. Germline values: CDR1 SGHTS, CDR2 YDEGEE. Unmatched junction bases numbered 9, after V lost 0 bases and J lost 3 bases. The CDR3 has 19 residues. The DNA for the CDR3 is TGTGCCAGCAGCTTGGTACTAGCGGGGGGGATGGTCGGCTACAATGAGCAGTTCTTC. This codes for CASSLVLAGGMVGYNEQFF.

This chain connects TRBV18 to TRBJ1-4; D is possibly TRBD1 (6 bases). This CDR3 has 15 residues. V was trimmed by 3 bases and J by 5 bases, leaving 13 bases between them. The germline gives CDR1 KGHSH, CDR2 LQKENI. The CDR3 protein is CASSPPGQPNEKLFF. DNA of the CDR3: TGTGCCAGCTCACCCCCCGGACAGCCAAATGAAAAACTGTTTTTT.

This clone appeared a few times. The chain recombines TRBV28 with TRBJ1-6; no clear D. Trimming took off 3 bases at V and 10 bases at J, with 10 bases between the two ends. Looked up from germline, CDR1 is MDHEN and CDR2 is SYDVKM. The CDR3 extends over 13 amino acids. CDR3 DNA: TGTGCCAGCAGTTTTCTTGCAGGCTCACCCCTCCACTTT. It is translated as CASSFLAGSPLHF.

The J gene is TRBJ1-5, the V gene TRBV6-4, with TRBD1 matching 9 bases. Germline V CDR1 and CDR2: MRHNA, SNTAGT. The CDR3 has 14 residues. Losses at the gene ends were 3 bases for V and 6 bases for J; bases not matched to a gene: 3. CDR3 in amino acids: CASSEGQGAQPQHF. The CDR3 DNA sequence: TGTGCCAGCAGTGAGGGACAGGGAGCTCAGCCCCAGCATTTT.

V gene TRBV9 combines with J gene TRBJ1-5; D not resolved. The V and J ends lost 3 bases and 5 bases respectively, with 12 bases between them. This CDR3 region has 14 residues. CDR1 and CDR2 (germline): SGDLS, YYNGEE. The CDR3 DNA sequence: TGTGCCAGCAGCGCGGGTAACGGAGATCAGCCCCAGCATTTT. This translates into CASSAGNGDQPQHF.

The chain links TRBV5-1 to TRBJ2-3; TRBD1 aligns across 10 bases. V was clipped by 4 bases and J by 1 base; unmatched bases: 3. This CDR3 comprises 15 residues. Germline lookup yields CDR1 SGHRS and CDR2 YFSETQ. CDR3 region: CASSKGQGGTDTQYF. CDR3 DNA: TGCGCCAGCAGCAAAGGACAGGGGGGCACAGATACGCAGTATTTT. Full variable domain (rest looked up from reference TRBV5-1 and TRBJ2-3): KAGVTQTPRYLIKTRGQQVTLSCSPISGHRSVSWYQQTPGQGLQFLFEYFSETQRNKGNFPGRFSGRQFSNSRSEMNVSTLELGDSALYLCASSKGQGGTDTQYFGPGTRLTVL.

The chain employs TRBV27 and TRBJ1-4, with TRBD1 matching 11 bases. V shed 4 bases, J shed 2 bases, and the junction held 6 bases outside the gene matches. In germline, CDR1 is MNHEY, CDR2 SMNVEV (reference sequence). This CDR3 spans 17 amino acids. The CDR3 DNA is TGTGCCAGCAGTTCCCGGACAGGGGGCGCGACTAATGAAAAACTGTTTTTT. Translation: CASSSRTGGATNEKLFF.

As regards this clone: Because the CDR3 is missing its conserved closing phenylalanine or tryptophan, this is likely a read error. The DNA is omitted, as the CDR3 cannot be located on it reliably, and the CDR3 follows TCRdb's listing. This sequence joins TRBV30 and TRBJ1-6. Looked up from germline, CDR1 is GTSNPN and CDR2 is SVGIG (reference sequence). The CDR3 is 11 residues long, ends included. CDR3 amino acids: CAWSVVGGRGR.

The chain couples TRBV2 to TRBJ2-5, with 11 bases fitting TRBD2. The CDR3 totals 13 residues. CDR1 and CDR2 (germline): SNHLY, FYNNEI. Unmatched junction bases numbered 0, after V lost 2 bases and J lost 7 bases. The CDR3 DNA reads as TGTGCCAGCAGTGAACTAGCGGGGGGGACCCAGTACTTC. Translating gives CASSELAGGTQYF.

The rearrangement uses TRBV19 and TRBJ1-2; D not resolved. The ends were cut back, 2 bases at V and 4 bases at J, with 8 bases in the middle. There are 13 residues in the CDR3. CDR1 and CDR2 from the germline V gene are LNHDA and SQIVND (reference sequence). CDR3 coding DNA: TGTGCCAGTAGTATAACCGGAAGCTATGGCTACACCTTC. This sequence encodes CASSITGSYGYTF.

The V and J genes are TRBV11-2 and TRBJ2-2; TRBD1 matches at 7 bases. Germline CDR1 is SGHAT and CDR2 is FQNNGV. CDR3 size: 16 residues. With 5 bases clipped from V and 8 bases from J, the junction kept 14 bases outside the gene matches. This chain's CDR3 is CASSAQGNNPEGELFF. CDR3 sequence (DNA): TGTGCCAGCAGCGCACAGGGGAATAATCCGGAGGGGGAGCTGTTTTTT.

There are a few counts of this clone. The chain has TRBV11-2 and TRBJ1-5; D is possibly TRBD1 (5 bases). CDR3 length: 15 residues. Germline V CDR1 and CDR2: SGHAT, FQNNGV. Trimming stripped 1 base from V and 5 bases from J, with 12 bases between. CDR3 region: CASSLGRQGHQPQHF. The CDR3 DNA sequence: TGTGCCAGCAGCTTAGGGCGGCAGGGCCATCAGCCCCAGCATTTT.

The rearrangement joins TRBV6-6 to TRBJ2-1, with 9 positions matching TRBD1. V dropped 0 bases and J dropped 3; count of bases not matched to a gene: 0. Germline V gene data show CDR1 as MNHNY and CDR2 as SVGAGI (reference sequence). The CDR3 runs to 15 residues. CDR3 residues: CASSYSTGGYNEQFF. The CDR3 nucleotides are TGTGCCAGCAGTTACTCGACAGGGGGCTACAATGAGCAGTTCTTC.

The V gene is TRBV7-8, the J gene TRBJ2-2, with D uncertain. V was shortened by 5 bases and J by 1 base, with 11 bases between the two germline ends. Germline V gene data show CDR1 as SGHVS and CDR2 as FQNEAQ. This CDR3 region has 15 residues. CDR3 region: CASSDPRRNTGELFF. The CDR3 region has the DNA TGTGCCAGCAGCGACCCTCGACGGAACACCGGGGAGCTGTTTTTT. Supplemented by reference TRBV7-8 and TRBJ2-2, the full variable domain reads GAGVSQSPRYKVAKRGQDVALRCDPISGHVSLFWYQQALGQGPEFLTYFQNEAQLDKSGLPSDRFFAERPEGSVSTLKIQRTQQEDSAVYLCASSDPRRNTGELFFGEGSRLTVL.

The V call is TRBV25-1, the J call TRBJ2-3; D is unresolved. Germline loops: CDR1 MGHDK, CDR2 SYGVNS. The CDR3 sequence is 14 residues long. Trimming pared 4 bases from V and 6 bases from J, leaving 14 bases between. The CDR3 bases are TGTGCCAGCAGTGCCTACTCTACTGGGGATACGCAGTATTTT. Its translation is CASSAYSTGDTQYF.

This chain joins TRBV4-3 and TRBJ2-7; 7 bases line up with TRBD2. V lost 0 bases and J lost 2; bases outside the gene matches: 7. CDR3 size: 16 residues. Germline values: CDR1 LGHNA, CDR2 YSLEER. The CDR3 DNA reads as TGCGCCAGCAGCCAAGAAGGTGGGAGGGTTCCCTACGAGCAGTACTTC. It codes for CASSQEGGRVPYEQYF.

The chain carries TRBV7-2 and TRBJ1-4; 7 bases are shared with TRBD1. CDR3 length: 14 residues. With V trimmed by 5 bases and J by 8 bases, 8 bases remained unmatched. CDR1 SGHTA and CDR2 FQGNSA come from the germline V gene. The CDR3 reads CASSAQGVVEKLFF. The CDR3 bases are TGTGCCAGCAGCGCGCAGGGGGTGGTAGAAAAACTGTTTTTT. The full variable domain, its missing parts supplied by reference TRBV7-2 and TRBJ1-4, is GAGVSQSPSNKVTEKGKDVELRCDPISGHTALYWYRQSLGQGLEFLIYFQGNSAPDKSGLPSDRFSAERTGGSVSTLTIQRTQQEDSAVYLCASSAQGVVEKLFFGSGTQLSVL.

V is TRBV7-2 and J is TRBJ1-5, with 7 nucleotides matching TRBD1. Losses at the gene ends were 1 base for V and 4 bases for J; bases not matched to a gene: 1. CDR3 length: 14 residues. Germline V CDR1 and CDR2: SGHTA, FQGNSA. CDR3: CASSLEQGNQPQHF. CDR3 DNA sequence: TGTGCCAGCAGCTTAGAACAGGGGAATCAGCCCCAGCATTTT.